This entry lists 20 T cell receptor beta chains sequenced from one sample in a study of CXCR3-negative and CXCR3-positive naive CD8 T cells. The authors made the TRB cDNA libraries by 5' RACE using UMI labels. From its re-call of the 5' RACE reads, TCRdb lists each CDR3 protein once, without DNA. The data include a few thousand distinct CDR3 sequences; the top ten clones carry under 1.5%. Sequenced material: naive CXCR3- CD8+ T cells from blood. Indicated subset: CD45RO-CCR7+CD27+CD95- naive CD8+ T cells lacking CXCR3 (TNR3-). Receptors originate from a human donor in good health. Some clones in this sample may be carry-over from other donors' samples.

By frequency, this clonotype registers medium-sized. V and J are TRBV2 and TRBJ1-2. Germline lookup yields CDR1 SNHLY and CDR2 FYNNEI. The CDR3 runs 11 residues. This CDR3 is CASAEDYGYTF.

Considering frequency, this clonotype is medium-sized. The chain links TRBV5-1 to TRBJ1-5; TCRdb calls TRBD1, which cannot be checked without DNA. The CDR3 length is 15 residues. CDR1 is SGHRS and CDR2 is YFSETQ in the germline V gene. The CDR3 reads CASSPEGQGNQPQHF. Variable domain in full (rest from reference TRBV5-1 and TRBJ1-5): KAGVTQTPRYLIKTRGQQVTLSCSPISGHRSVSWYQQTPGQGLQFLFEYFSETQRNKGNFPGRFSGRQFSNSRSEMNVSTLELGDSALYLCASSPEGQGNQPQHFGDGTRLSIL.

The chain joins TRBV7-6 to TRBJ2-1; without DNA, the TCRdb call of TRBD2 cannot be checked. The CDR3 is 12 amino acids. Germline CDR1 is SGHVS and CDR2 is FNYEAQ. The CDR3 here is CASTGLRNEQFF.

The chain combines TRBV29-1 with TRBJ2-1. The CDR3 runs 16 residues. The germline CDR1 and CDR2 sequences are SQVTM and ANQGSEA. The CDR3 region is CSVATSQGGSYNEQFF.

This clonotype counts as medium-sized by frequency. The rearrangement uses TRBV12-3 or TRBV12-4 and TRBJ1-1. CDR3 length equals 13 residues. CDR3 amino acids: CAIRLGGGTEAFF.

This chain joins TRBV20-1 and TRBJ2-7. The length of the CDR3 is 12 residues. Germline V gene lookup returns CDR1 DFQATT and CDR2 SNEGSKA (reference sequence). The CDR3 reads CSARRDLYEQYF.

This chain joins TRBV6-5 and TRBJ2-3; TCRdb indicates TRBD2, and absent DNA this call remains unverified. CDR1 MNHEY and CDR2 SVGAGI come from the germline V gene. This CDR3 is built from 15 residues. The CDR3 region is CASSYGGGAGDTQYF.

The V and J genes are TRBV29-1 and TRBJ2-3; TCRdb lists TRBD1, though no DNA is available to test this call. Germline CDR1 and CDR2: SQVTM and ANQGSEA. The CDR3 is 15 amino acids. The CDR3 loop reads CSVEDPQGWTDTQYF.

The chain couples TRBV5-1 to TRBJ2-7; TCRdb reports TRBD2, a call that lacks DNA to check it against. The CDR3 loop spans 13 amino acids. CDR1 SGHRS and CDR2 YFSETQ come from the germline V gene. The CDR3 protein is CASSGGLDYEQYF.

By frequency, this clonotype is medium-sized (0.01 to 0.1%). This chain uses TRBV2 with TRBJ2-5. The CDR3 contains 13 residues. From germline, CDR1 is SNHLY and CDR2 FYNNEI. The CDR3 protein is CASSVYYQETQYF.

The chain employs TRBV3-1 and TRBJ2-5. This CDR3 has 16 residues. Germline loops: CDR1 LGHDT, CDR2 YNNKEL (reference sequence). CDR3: CASSQERTVAQETQYF.

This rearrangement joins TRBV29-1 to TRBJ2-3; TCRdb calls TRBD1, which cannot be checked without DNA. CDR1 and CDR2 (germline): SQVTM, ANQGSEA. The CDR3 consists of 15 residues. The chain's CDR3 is CSVEGTGPLLDTQYF.

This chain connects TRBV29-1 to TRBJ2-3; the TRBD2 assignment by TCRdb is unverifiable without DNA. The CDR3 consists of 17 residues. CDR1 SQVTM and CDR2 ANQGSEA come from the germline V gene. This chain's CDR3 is CSGAPSGGPRGQDTQYF.

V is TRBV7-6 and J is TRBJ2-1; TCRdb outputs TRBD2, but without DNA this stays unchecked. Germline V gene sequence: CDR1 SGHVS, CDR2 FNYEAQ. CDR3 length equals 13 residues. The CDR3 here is CASSLVEVNEQFF.

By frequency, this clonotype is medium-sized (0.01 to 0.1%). The CDR3 loop is CASSQSTGRHYEQYF. The chain carries TRBV23-1 and TRBJ2-7; TCRdb lists TRBD1, though no DNA is available to test this call. TRBV23-1 is given ORF status, its function remaining uncertain. CDR3 length: 15 amino acids.

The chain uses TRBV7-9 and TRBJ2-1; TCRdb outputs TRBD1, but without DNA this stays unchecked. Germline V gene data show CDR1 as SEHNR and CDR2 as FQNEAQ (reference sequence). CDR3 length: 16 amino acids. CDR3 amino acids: CASFYLGTNSYNEQFF. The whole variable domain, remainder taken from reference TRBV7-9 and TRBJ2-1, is DTGVSQNPRHKITKRGQNVTFRCDPISEHNRLYWYRQTLGQGPEFLTYFQNEAQLEKSRLLSDRFSAERPKGSFSTLEIQRTEQGDSAMYLCASFYLGTNSYNEQFFGPGTRLTVL.

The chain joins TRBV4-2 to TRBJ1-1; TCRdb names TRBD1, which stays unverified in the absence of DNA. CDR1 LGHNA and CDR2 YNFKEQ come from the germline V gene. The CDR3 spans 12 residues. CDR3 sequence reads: CASSQSTGVAFF.

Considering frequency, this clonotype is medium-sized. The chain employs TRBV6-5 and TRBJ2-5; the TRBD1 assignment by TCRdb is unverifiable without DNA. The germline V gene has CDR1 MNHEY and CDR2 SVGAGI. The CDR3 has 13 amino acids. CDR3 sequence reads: CASSWSREETQYF.

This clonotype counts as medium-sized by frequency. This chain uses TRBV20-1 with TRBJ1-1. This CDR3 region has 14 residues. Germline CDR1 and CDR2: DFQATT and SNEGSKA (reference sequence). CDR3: CSARSVADRPEAFF.

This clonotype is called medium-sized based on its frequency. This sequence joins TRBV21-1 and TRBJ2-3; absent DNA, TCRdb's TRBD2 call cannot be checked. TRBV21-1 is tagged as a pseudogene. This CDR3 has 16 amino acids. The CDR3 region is CASSKVIPPWQDTQYF.